These 17 T cell receptor beta chains originate from one sample sequenced in a study of T cell repertoires in cytomegalovirus infection. From the reads, TCRdb called clonotypes with MiXCR, one entry per CDR3 protein. The sample lists about 360,000 distinct CDR3 sequences; less than 20% were seen once. Sequencing was carried out using PBMCs. The receptors stem from a human donor in good health (CMV status not recorded). Some clones in this sample may be carry-over from other donors' samples.

This clonotype was recorded many times. The chain is built from TRBV7-2 and TRBJ1-5; D not resolved. The length of the CDR3 is 13 residues. In germline, CDR1 is SGHTA, CDR2 FQGNSA. The V and J ends lost 6 bases and 3 bases respectively, with 9 bases between them. For the CDR3, the DNA is TGTGCCAGCAGTTCGAGGTACAATCAGCCCCAGCATTTT. This gives the protein CASSSRYNQPQHF.

This clonotype was counted between two and nine times. This chain joins TRBV5-1 and TRBJ2-1, with D perhaps matching TRBD2 (7 bases). Trimming took off 4 bases at V and 5 bases at J, with 19 bases between the two ends. There are 16 residues in the CDR3. Germline V gene lookup returns CDR1 SGHRS and CDR2 YFSETQ. The chain's CDR3 is CASSRGWGGADNEQFF. DNA for the CDR3: TGCGCCAGCAGCCGGGGCTGGGGGGGGGCTGACAATGAGCAGTTCTTC.

This clonotype was seen at least ten times. The rearrangement uses TRBV7-2 and TRBJ2-3, with 10 positions matching TRBD2. The CDR3 is 17 residues long. CDR1 and CDR2 (germline): SGHTA, FQGNSA. Losses at the gene ends were 4 bases for V and 2 bases for J; bases not matched to a gene: 9. CDR3 sequence: CASSSPTSGLYTDTQYF. The CDR3 DNA is TGTGCCAGCAGCTCGCCGACTAGCGGGTTATACACAGATACGCAGTATTTT.

The table lists this clonotype with a few counts. This rearrangement joins TRBV5-4 to TRBJ2-7; D gene unclear. The CDR3 is made up of 14 amino acids. Trimming removed 4 bases from V and 6 bases from J, with 17 bases in between. Germline loops: CDR1 SGHNT, CDR2 YYREEE (reference sequence). CDR3 DNA: TGTGCCAGCAGCCAGTTTATTACTACGGGCGAGCAGTACTTC. Translating it yields CASSQFITTGEQYF.

This chain uses TRBV20-1 with TRBJ2-1; 8 bases align to TRBD2. J lost 6 bases, V lost 2 bases, and 3 bases had no gene match. Germline V CDR1 and CDR2: DFQATT, SNEGSKA (reference sequence). The CDR3 loop spans 13 amino acids. CDR3 loop: CSARTGGGNEQFF. Here the CDR3 DNA reads TGCAGTGCTAGAACGGGGGGGGGCAATGAGCAGTTCTTC.

For this clonotype: Since a much larger clone is just one base distant, this may be a read error. This chain connects TRBV12-3 or TRBV12-4 to TRBJ2-1, with a possible D match to TRBD2 (6 bases). This CDR3 has 15 residues. CDR3 bases: TGTGCCAGCAGTTTAGAAGGGACTTTAGGCAATGAGCAGCTCTTC. Protein sequence: CASSLEGTLGNEQLF.

About this clonotype itself: A much larger clone sits a single nucleotide away, making a read error possible. The rearrangement links TRBV7-6 to TRBJ2-7, with 9 bases aligning to TRBD1. V lost 6 bases and J lost 5; bases outside the gene matches: 11. Germline V CDR1 and CDR2: SGHVS, FNYEAQ. This CDR3 is 15 amino acids long. CDR3 residues: CASRQGAGDTDEQYF. In nucleotides, the CDR3 is TGTGCCAGCAGACAGGGGGCAGGGGATACCGACGAGCAGTACTTC.

This clonotype was observed many times. This chain connects TRBV19 to TRBJ1-5, with TRBD1 matching over 7 bases. CDR1 and CDR2 from the germline V gene are LNHDA and SQIVND (reference sequence). The V segment lost 8 bases and the J segment 6 bases; nucleotides outside the gene matches: 10. This CDR3 contains 14 residues. CDR3 coding DNA: TGTGCCAGTGAAGGACAGGCATGGGGTCAGCCCCAGCATTTT. Translating gives CASEGQAWGQPQHF.

The chain couples TRBV14 to TRBJ1-3; D gene ambiguous. Germline CDR1 is SGHDN and CDR2 is FVKESK. Deletions cut 0 bases from V and 4 bases from J, with 7 bases between. This CDR3 spans 14 amino acids. In nucleotides, the CDR3 is TGTGCCAGCAGCCAAGAGGGGAGCGGAAACACCATATATTTT. Amino acids: CASSQEGSGNTIYF.

This clonotype has ten or more counts. The rearrangement joins TRBV7-2 to TRBJ2-1; 7 bases map to TRBD2. J was trimmed by 6 bases and V by 7 bases; bases with no gene match: 12. The CDR3 is 15 residues long. CDR1 SGHTA and CDR2 FQGNSA come from the germline V gene. For the CDR3, the DNA is TGTGCCAGCACGGCCTGGCGGGAGAACCCCAATGAGCAGTTCTTC. The encoded protein is CASTAWRENPNEQFF.

The chain joins TRBV6-2 or TRBV6-3 to TRBJ2-1, with TRBD2 matching over 8 bases. The V segment lost 4 bases and the J segment 8 bases; nucleotides outside the gene matches: 16. The CDR3 totals 17 residues. Germline V lookup: CDR1 MNHEY, CDR2 SVGEGT. The CDR3 nucleotides are TGTGCCAGCAGTTCTTTTACTCGGGGGGGCCGACTGGATGAGCAGTTCTTC. Its translation: CASSSFTRGGRLDEQFF.

The rearrangement uses TRBV6-2 or TRBV6-3 and TRBJ2-2; D ambiguous. The V end was cut by 2 bases, the J end by 6 bases, with 19 bases between. The germline V gene encodes CDR1 MNHEY and CDR2 SVGEGT. The CDR3 contains 17 residues. CDR3 amino acids: CASSYTAGLSTSGELFF. Written as DNA, the CDR3 is TGTGCCAGCAGTTACACGGCCGGCCTTTCCACCTCCGGGGAGCTGTTTTTT.

This clonotype was seen ten or more times. V is TRBV7-2 and J is TRBJ2-2, with 11 bases that match TRBD2. Looked up from germline, CDR1 is SGHTA and CDR2 is FQGNSA. Germline trimming cut 6 bases from V and 2 bases from J; bases unmatched to any gene: 5. The CDR3 extends over 16 amino acids. The CDR3 DNA reads as TGTGCCAGCAGAAGGACTAGCGGGCCCAACACCGGGGAGCTGTTTTTT. Translation gives CASRRTSGPNTGELFF.

This clonotype was observed at least ten times. The V and J genes are TRBV7-2 and TRBJ2-1, with D possibly matching TRBD2 (6 bases). The CDR3 is 14 amino acids. Germline loops: CDR1 SGHTA, CDR2 FQGNSA. With 1 base removed from V and 14 bases from J, the gap between germline ends came to 18 bases. CDR3 sequence: CASSLDGGMKVEFF. The CDR3 bases are TGTGCCAGCAGCTTAGATGGCGGGATGAAAGTAGAGTTCTTC.

At least ten counts were recorded for this clonotype. The rearrangement joins TRBV7-2 to TRBJ1-1; D not certain. V was cut by 5 bases and J by 0 bases, with 10 bases left in between. The CDR3 runs to 14 residues. Per the germline V gene, CDR1 is SGHTA and CDR2 is FQGNSA. Here the CDR3 DNA reads TGTGCCAGCAGCGGGGAAATTATGAACACTGAAGCTTTCTTT. Protein sequence: CASSGEIMNTEAFF.

This clonotype was seen only a few times. The chain carries TRBV10-3 and TRBJ1-1; the D gene is possibly TRBD1 (5 bases). The germline V gene has CDR1 ENHRY and CDR2 SYGVKD. The V and J ends lost 4 bases and 10 bases respectively, with 13 bases between them. The CDR3 has 12 residues. The CDR3 nucleotides read TGTGCCATCAGTGCGGGGCTGGATGGAGCTTTCTTT. It specifies CAISAGLDGAFF.

This clonotype came up a few times. The V and J genes are TRBV7-2 and TRBJ1-6, with TRBD1 matching 9 bases. Germline trimming cut 6 bases from V and 8 bases from J; bases unmatched to any gene: 8. CDR1 SGHTA and CDR2 FQGNSA come from the germline V gene. This CDR3 spans 15 amino acids. The CDR3 region has the DNA TGTGCCAGCAGTGTTGGGACAGGGTCTTATTCACCCCTCCACTTT. Encoded protein: CASSVGTGSYSPLHF.